Each of the 28 T cell receptor beta chains below was sequenced from the same sample in a study of blood T cell repertoires in COVID-19. Some clones are missing from TCRdb's copy, which holds only in-frame ones; the method was immunoSEQ multiplex PCR. The sample holds 220,000 or so clones, around 89% seen once. The sample was PBMCs or T cells enriched from blood (not recorded which). These receptors all stem from a man aged 30 to 39 who had been exposed to COVID-19.

The chain recombines TRBV19 with TRBJ1-2; 7 bases fit TRBD1. Per the germline V gene, CDR1 is LNHDA and CDR2 is SQIVND (reference sequence). J was trimmed by 5 bases and V by 5 bases; bases with no gene match: 20. The CDR3 has 18 residues. CDR3 loop: CASSPTKKPGQRRYGYTF. As DNA, the CDR3 is TGTGCCAGTAGTCCAACGAAGAAACCGGGACAGAGAAGGTATGGCTACACCTTC.

The genes are TRBV30 and TRBJ1-2, with D possibly being TRBD1 (6 bases). The germline V and J ends were trimmed by 8 bases and 0 bases, with 13 bases remaining between them. There are 13 residues in the CDR3. CDR1 and CDR2 from the germline V gene are GTSNPN and SVGIG (reference sequence). CDR3 sequence reads: CAGAQGANYGYTF. CDR3 DNA: TGTGCCGGAGCACAGGGAGCTAACTATGGCTACACCTTC.

This chain joins TRBV27 and TRBJ1-5, with TRBD1 matching 7 bases. Germline V lookup: CDR1 MNHEY, CDR2 SMNVEV (reference sequence). With V trimmed by 6 bases and J by 3 bases, 5 bases remained unmatched. The CDR3 totals 14 residues. The chain's CDR3 is CASSPGQFNQPQHF. In DNA form, the CDR3 reads TGTGCCAGCAGCCCGGGACAGTTCAATCAGCCCCAGCATTTT.

The genes are TRBV19 and TRBJ1-4; D gene uncertain. CDR1 and CDR2 (germline): LNHDA, SQIVND (reference sequence). With 5 bases removed from V and 6 bases from J, the gap between germline ends came to 10 bases. CDR3 size: 13 residues. The CDR3, as DNA: TGTGCCAGTAGTGAGGAACTTTATGAAAAACTGTTTTTT. It is translated as CASSEELYEKLFF.

This chain links TRBV11-2 with TRBJ2-1; 8 bases fit TRBD2. From germline, CDR1 is SGHAT and CDR2 FQNNGV. The CDR3 spans 15 residues. The trim removed 0 bases at V and 6 bases at J, leaving 4 bases unmatched. The CDR3 loop is CASSLESGGFNEQFF. The CDR3 nucleotides are TGTGCCAGCAGCTTAGAAAGCGGGGGTTTCAATGAGCAGTTCTTC.

The CDR3 nucleotides are TGCGCCAGCGGGCAGGGACTAGCTGGCAATGAGCAGTTCTTC. Translated: CASGQGLAGNEQFF. This chain connects TRBV4-1 to TRBJ2-1; 9 nucleotides match TRBD2. CDR3 size: 14 residues. Germline assignment: CDR1 MGHRA and CDR2 YSYEKL. The V and J ends lost 8 bases and 6 bases, in that order; junction bases with no gene match: 8.

The chain recombines TRBV7-2 with TRBJ2-1; D unclear. The length of the CDR3 is 13 residues. Looked up from germline, CDR1 is SGHTA and CDR2 is FQGNSA. V lost 2 bases and J lost 6, with 8 bases in between. CDR3 amino acids: CASSLYSGNEQFF. Written as DNA, the CDR3 is TGTGCCAGCAGCTTATACTCCGGCAATGAGCAGTTCTTC.

The chain has TRBV3-1 (or the pseudogene TRBV3-2) and TRBJ2-2; 13 nucleotides line up with TRBD2. There are 18 residues in the CDR3. Trimming at V came to 3 bases and at J to 1 base, leaving 5 bases not matched to a gene. Per the germline V gene, CDR1 is LGHDT and CDR2 is YNNKEL (reference sequence). The CDR3 reads CASSHRLAGGRNTGELFF. The CDR3 bases are TGTGCCAGCAGCCACCGACTAGCGGGGGGCCGGAACACCGGGGAGCTGTTTTTT.

The chain employs TRBV15 and TRBJ1-2; 7 bases line up with TRBD1. This CDR3 comprises 16 residues. J lost 8 bases, V lost 4 bases, and 16 bases had no gene match. Germline V gene sequence: CDR1 LNHNV, CDR2 YYDKDF (reference sequence). The CDR3 coding sequence is TGTGCCACCAGCACAACAATGCAGGGGGAGACCGAGGGCTACACCTTC. As protein: CATSTTMQGETEGYTF.

The rearrangement uses TRBV7-9 and TRBJ1-1, with 8 positions matching TRBD1. V was clipped by 0 bases and J by 1 base; unmatched bases: 1. CDR1 and CDR2 from the germline V gene are SEHNR and FQNEAQ (reference sequence). The CDR3 spans 15 residues. CDR3 DNA: TGTGCCAGCAGCTTAGCCGGGACAGGGAACACTGAAGCTTTCTTT. This sequence encodes CASSLAGTGNTEAFF.

The genes are TRBV6-5 and TRBJ1-1; D unresolved. Trimming removed 0 bases from V and 7 bases from J, with 9 bases in between. This CDR3 region has 13 residues. Germline lookup yields CDR1 MNHEY and CDR2 SVGAGI. The CDR3 protein is CASSYSNTHEAFF. CDR3 nucleotides: TGTGCCAGCAGTTACTCGAACACCCATGAAGCTTTCTTT.

CDR3 sequence reads: CASSLTPGGNTEAFF. In DNA, the CDR3 is TGTGCCAGCAGCTTAACCCCAGGGGGAAACACTGAAGCTTTCTTT. V is TRBV11-2 and J is TRBJ1-1, with TRBD1 identical over 7 bases. The CDR3 length is 15 residues. Germline CDR1 SGHAT, CDR2 FQNNGV. With V trimmed by 2 bases and J by 2 bases, 5 bases remained unmatched. Full variable domain (remainder filled in from reference TRBV11-2 and TRBJ1-1): EAGVAQSPRYKIIEKRQSVAFWCNPISGHATLYWYQQILGQGPKLLIQFQNNGVVDDSQLPKDRFSAERLKGVDSTLKIQPAKLEDSAVYLCASSLTPGGNTEAFFGQGTRLTVV.

V usage is TRBV3-1 (or the pseudogene TRBV3-2) and J usage is TRBJ1-2; no reliable D call. The V end was cut by 2 bases, the J end by 8 bases, with 9 bases between. This CDR3 region has 12 residues. CDR1 is LGHDT and CDR2 is YNNKEL in the germline V gene (reference sequence). The CDR3 loop reads CASSQRGRGYTF. The CDR3 bases are TGTGCCAGCAGCCAACGGGGAAGGGGCTACACCTTC.

J is TRBJ1-2 and V is TRBV19, with a tentative D call TRBD1 (6 bases). There are 14 residues in the CDR3. Trimming pared 0 bases from V and 5 bases from J, leaving 10 bases between. In germline, CDR1 is LNHDA, CDR2 SQIVND (reference sequence). The chain's CDR3 is CASSIEGHLYGYTF. CDR3 DNA: TGTGCCAGTAGTATAGAGGGACACTTATATGGCTACACCTTC.

The count of this clone is one. The V gene is TRBV4-3, the J gene TRBJ1-2; D ambiguous. This CDR3 region has 15 residues. V lost 1 base and J lost 8, with 17 bases in between. The germline gives CDR1 LGHNA, CDR2 YSLEER. The DNA of the CDR3 is TGCGCCAGCAGCCAAGTAGGAGCAGCTCCCTCCGGCTACACCTTC. Amino acid sequence: CASSQVGAAPSGYTF.

The chain joins TRBV5-1 to TRBJ1-1, with TRBD1 matching 7 bases. Germline CDR1 SGHRS, CDR2 YFSETQ. The trim removed 3 bases at V and 3 bases at J, leaving 5 bases unmatched. The CDR3 is 14 amino acids. CDR3 sequence reads: CASSSTGVDTEAFF. The CDR3 nucleotides read TGCGCCAGCAGCTCCACAGGGGTCGACACTGAAGCTTTCTTT.

This clone was seen a few times. In the same sample, other DNA sequences code for this CDR3. The chain is built from TRBV7-9 and TRBJ1-2; the D is unclear. Trimming pared 5 bases from V and 1 base from J, leaving 8 bases between. CDR1 and CDR2 from the germline V gene are SEHNR and FQNEAQ (reference sequence). The CDR3 consists of 13 residues. The DNA for the CDR3 is TGTGCCAGCAGCCCACCGGGTAACTATGGCTACACCTTC. Translated, it gives CASSPPGNYGYTF.

The chain joins TRBV7-2 to TRBJ2-7; 8 nucleotides match TRBD2. The CDR3 length is 14 residues. Trimming removed 5 bases from V and 5 bases from J; junction bases left unmatched: 8. Per the germline V gene, CDR1 is SGHTA and CDR2 is FQGNSA. This CDR3 is CASSPFGGAHEQYF. The CDR3 nucleotides read TGTGCCAGCAGCCCTTTCGGGGGGGCCCACGAGCAGTACTTC. The variable domain in full, completed from reference TRBV7-2 and TRBJ2-7, reads GAGVSQSPSNKVTEKGKDVELRCDPISGHTALYWYRQSLGQGLEFLIYFQGNSAPDKSGLPSDRFSAERTGGSVSTLTIQRTQQEDSAVYLCASSPFGGAHEQYFGPGTRLTVT.

The V call is TRBV7-2, the J call TRBJ2-2, with 8 bases identical to TRBD2. This CDR3 spans 16 amino acids. The trim removed 1 base at V and 5 bases at J, leaving 6 bases unmatched. Germline V gene data show CDR1 as SGHTA and CDR2 as FQGNSA. The CDR3 region is CASSLVKRGGTGELFF. CDR3 sequence (DNA): TGTGCCAGCAGCTTAGTAAAACGGGGGGGGACCGGGGAGCTGTTTTTT.

The chain links TRBV9 to TRBJ1-2; TRBD1 matches at 8 bases. The CDR3 covers 16 residues. The trim removed 0 bases at V and 1 base at J, leaving 5 bases unmatched. The V gene's germline CDR1 is SGDLS and CDR2 YYNGEE. This chain's CDR3 is CASSVGGDRGNYGYTF. CDR3 nucleotides: TGTGCCAGCAGCGTAGGAGGTGACAGGGGTAACTATGGCTACACCTTC.

The rearrangement links TRBV6-5 to TRBJ1-2; the D gene is possibly TRBD1 (5 bases). Germline lookup yields CDR1 MNHEY and CDR2 SVGAGI. The CDR3 totals 13 residues. Trimming took off 6 bases at V and 3 bases at J, with 11 bases between the two ends. The CDR3 reads CASRMDTYYGYTF. The CDR3 nucleotides read TGTGCCAGCAGGATGGACACCTACTATGGCTACACCTTC.

The V and J genes are TRBV7-6 and TRBJ1-5; D possibly corresponds to TRBD1 (5 bases). CDR1 and CDR2 from the germline V gene are SGHVS and FNYEAQ. V was shortened by 2 bases and J by 5 bases, with 7 bases between the two germline ends. The CDR3 is made up of 13 amino acids. The CDR3 region has the DNA TGTGCCAGCAGCTTATCCAGGGATCAGCCCCAGCATTTT. It translates to CASSLSRDQPQHF.

The chain employs TRBV30 and TRBJ1-1; possibly TRBD1 for D (5 bases). CDR1 is GTSNPN, CDR2 SVGIG, per germline (reference sequence). This CDR3 contains 13 residues. With 3 bases removed from V and 2 bases from J, the gap between germline ends came to 10 bases. The CDR3 nucleotides are TGTGCCTGGAGAAAAGGGGTTAACACTGAAGCTTTCTTT. It codes for CAWRKGVNTEAFF.

This chain links TRBV6-5 with TRBJ1-5, with D maybe TRBD1 (5 bases). Trimming removed 6 bases at V and 2 bases at J, with 8 bases between. The germline V gene encodes CDR1 MNHEY and CDR2 SVGAGI. The CDR3 covers 13 residues. The CDR3 protein is CASRGRGNQPQHF. CDR3 sequence (DNA): TGTGCCAGCAGGGGGCGCGGCAATCAGCCCCAGCATTTT.

The rearrangement uses TRBV4-2 and TRBJ2-2, with 10 bases matching TRBD2. Trimming took 0 bases from V and 5 from J; bases not matched to a gene: 3. In germline, CDR1 is LGHNA, CDR2 YNFKEQ. The CDR3 is made up of 16 amino acids. Here the CDR3 reads CASSQDLAGVTGELFF. The CDR3 region has the DNA TGTGCCAGCAGCCAAGATCTAGCGGGAGTAACCGGGGAGCTGTTTTTT.

V gene TRBV13 combines with J gene TRBJ1-3; D might be TRBD1 (5 bases). The V end lost 0 bases, the J end lost 0 bases, and 9 bases lay between the germline ends. The CDR3 length is 16 residues. Germline CDR1 is PRHDT and CDR2 is FYEKMQ (reference sequence). In nucleotides, the CDR3 is TGTGCCAGCAGCTTAGGAGGGGCCATCTCTGGAAACACCATATATTTT. Protein sequence: CASSLGGAISGNTIYF.

This chain links TRBV7-2 with TRBJ2-2; D perhaps matches TRBD2 (6 bases). This CDR3 contains 16 residues. V lost 2 bases, J lost 0 bases, and 10 bases lay in between. Germline V gene sequence: CDR1 SGHTA, CDR2 FQGNSA. This CDR3 is CASSLRRGSNTGELFF. For the CDR3, the DNA is TGTGCCAGCAGCTTACGGAGGGGATCGAACACCGGGGAGCTGTTTTTT. Based on the CDR3 plus reference TRBV7-2 and TRBJ2-2, the full variable domain is GAGVSQSPSNKVTEKGKDVELRCDPISGHTALYWYRQSLGQGLEFLIYFQGNSAPDKSGLPSDRFSAERTGGSVSTLTIQRTQQEDSAVYLCASSLRRGSNTGELFFGEGSRLTVL.

The V call is TRBV6-5, the J call TRBJ1-4; 8 bases map to TRBD1. Germline V gene lookup returns CDR1 MNHEY and CDR2 SVGAGI. The CDR3 consists of 13 residues. V lost 6 bases and J lost 8; bases outside the gene matches: 5. Here the CDR3 DNA reads TGTGCCAGCAGCGCAGGGGGCTACGAAAAACTGTTTTTT. It encodes CASSAGGYEKLFF.